This TCR beta chain comes out of a study of blood T cell repertoires in COVID-19 (dated by TCRdb to the early 2020s). Turning to the overall study: The collaborator samples originated in the United States, Italy and Spain and spanned the acute and convalescent phases of COVID-19. A freely available public database, intended as a resource for researchers studying the immune response to SARS-CoV-2, is where the repertoires were released. Nearly every sample came with metadata listing a de-identified subject ID, COVID-19 status, age in years and sex. Where available, HLA class I and class II types were taken from metadata supplied by the sample provider and were not determined by assay-based typing. Subjects who had been exposed to COVID-19, were actively infected with it, or had recovered from it provided the deeply sampled blood TCRbeta repertoires that made up the dataset. The prospective study material was composed of cDNA or gDNA derived from T cells, B-cell-depleted T cells, or PBMCs. Samples were obtained from the ongoing ImmuneRACE study (first 160 participants) and from some 1,300 subjects provided by 6 global collaborators. Broader findings and caveats from the paper: Clinical and demographic metadata were provided uncurated, with the amount varying by source and participant.

Each collaborating institution followed its own protocols to collect whole blood in K2EDTA tubes. For TCRbeta analysis, collaborators shipped samples as frozen whole blood, isolated PBMCs, or DNA extracted from either of those sample types. Looking up the germline V gene (reference sequence) yields CDR1 MNHNY and CDR2 SVGAGI. Spanning cysteine to phenylalanine, the CDR3 consists of 14 amino acids. Of the read, only the CDR3 DNA is kept; its 42 bases are in frame from base 1. The germline ends are 9 bases apart after V is trimmed by 6 bases and J by 0 bases. Of note for this clone: Its antigen is not yet known. No base-level quality is on record; no much larger clone is a single base apart.

The immunoSEQ Assay, a bias-controlled multiplex PCR, was used to amplify TCRbeta CDR3 regions from genomic DNA. On the study's bioinformatics: Nucleated cell counts per sample were estimated from amplification of reference gene primers within the assay. To quantify the absolute abundance of each unique TCRbeta CDR3 rearrangement, sequence reads were collapsed and filtered. Productive Simpson clonality was computed per sample as the square root of Simpson's diversity index over productive rearrangements. The source is immuneACCESS, and TCRdb retained only in-frame sequences with V and J called. Part of the clones is not carried over; for the studies checked, unresolved V genes explain less than half of this, and the remainder is unexplained. V, J and clone size were drawn from that table, and D and trimming were deduced from the DNA. This sample gives 50,000 to 65,000 clones in total; about four fifths of them show up just once. Clones ranked in the top ten supply about 6% of the sample.

The TCR comes from a woman in her 50s with active or convalescent COVID-19. What was sequenced was peripheral blood. Here the chain combines TRBV6-6 and TRBJ1-5; TRBD1 might be the D gene, on 6 matching bases. The CDR3 region reads CASRAQGSNQPQHF. The nucleotides are TGTGCCAGCAGAGCACAGGGTAGCAATCAGCCCCAGCATTTT.